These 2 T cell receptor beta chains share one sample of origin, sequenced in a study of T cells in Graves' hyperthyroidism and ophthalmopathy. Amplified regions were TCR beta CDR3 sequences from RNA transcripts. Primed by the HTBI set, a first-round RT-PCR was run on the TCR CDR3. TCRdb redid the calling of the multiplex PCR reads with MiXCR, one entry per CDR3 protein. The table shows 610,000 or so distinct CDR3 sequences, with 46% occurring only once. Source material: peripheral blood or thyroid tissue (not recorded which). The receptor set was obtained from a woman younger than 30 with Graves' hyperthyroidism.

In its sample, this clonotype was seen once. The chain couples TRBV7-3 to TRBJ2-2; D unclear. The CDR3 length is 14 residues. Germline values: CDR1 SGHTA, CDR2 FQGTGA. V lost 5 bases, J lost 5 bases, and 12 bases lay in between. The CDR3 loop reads CASSHPAVTGELFF. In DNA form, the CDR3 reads TGTGCCAGCAGCCACCCTGCTGTTACCGGGGAGCTGTTTTTT.

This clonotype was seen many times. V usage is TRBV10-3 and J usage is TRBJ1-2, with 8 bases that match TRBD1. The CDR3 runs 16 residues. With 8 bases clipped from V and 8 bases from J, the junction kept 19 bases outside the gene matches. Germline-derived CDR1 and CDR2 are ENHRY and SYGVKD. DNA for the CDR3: TGTGCCATCCACGACCGCTTGACAGGGGCTAGTGTAGGCTACACCTTC. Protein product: CAIHDRLTGASVGYTF.